Listed here is a single TCR beta chain. Its antigen is as yet unknown. The sample belongs to a study of T cells after yellow fever vaccination. Study-level results: Abundant clonotypes from the bulk population could have been carried over as contaminants into FACS-sorted repertoires. Some clonotypes, a small share, were shared between CD4 and CD8 compartments. A large majority of primary-vaccination clones showed up again after the booster (96% CD4, about 90% CD8).

The V gene end was trimmed by 3 bases and the J gene end by 6 bases; junction bases not matched to a gene: 15. The CDR3 is 17 amino acids. The germline V gene has CDR1 LGHNA and CDR2 YSLEER. Synthesis of TCR cDNA relied on 5'RACE template switching, which attached a universal primer site and UMIs. TCRdb called the 5' RACE reads again in MiXCR, with one record for every CDR3 protein. The table has 300,000 to 350,000 distinct CDR3 sequences, around 4.5% seen once; the top ten hold roughly 21%. This sample comprised PBMCs, obtained 15 days after the yellow fever booster vaccination. The TCR was taken from a young man who received the YFV17D yellow fever vaccine. The rearrangement uses TRBV4-3 and TRBJ2-3; the match to TRBD2 covers 7 bases. The CDR3 DNA is TGCGCCAGCAGCCAGCACCGAGCGGGGTCAGTATATGATACGCAGTATTTT. This gives the protein CASSQHRAGSVYDTQYF.